A selection of T cell receptor beta chains follows, all from one sample in a study of molecular identifiers for immune sequencing clone quantification. TCRdb itself ran the PCR reads through MiXCR, one entry per CDR3 protein. The repertoire has some 650,000 distinct CDR3 sequences, 15% to 20% of them found once; the top ten carry roughly 0.85%. The sample comprised naive CD8+ T cells from blood, with Jurkat cell RNA spiked in. The receptors shown here come from a human donor in good health. Some libraries in this study had Jurkat cell RNA spiked in. CDR3s include the opening cysteine and the closing phenylalanine or tryptophan. A D gene is named only where the DNA matches it firmly. Size is omitted from some rows. Given values are once, few, many or a class for expanded clones.

d_call j_call v_call clone_size cdr3_length cdr3_nt cdr3_aa
NA TRBJ1-4 TRBV19 many 11 TGTGCCACCGGACCGAAGATTGGACTGTTTTTT CATGPKIGLFF
NA TRBJ2-7 TRBV19 many 15 TGTGCCAGTAGTATACTTGCCGGGACCAGCTACGAGCAGTACTTC CASSILAGTSYEQYF
NA TRBJ1-2 TRBV27 few 11 TGTGCCGGTCTCAGAGGTCCCGGCTACACCTTC CAGLRGPGYTF
NA TRBJ1-2 TRBV29-1 many 13 TGCAGCGTTGAAGATCCTGGGGGCGGGAGCTACACCTTC CSVEDPGGGSYTF
NA TRBJ1-1 TRBV2 many 14 TGTGCCAGGGGTAAGACAGACATGAACACTGAAGCTTTCTTT CARGKTDMNTEAFF
NA TRBJ2-7 TRBV7-2 NA 16 TGTGCCAGCACCTTCTCCACCGGGACTGTCACGAACGAGCAGTACTTC CASTFSTGTVTNEQYF
NA TRBJ1-2 TRBV6-5 many 13 TGTGCCAGCAGTCTAGCTAGCCTGAGGGGCTACACCTTC CASSLASLRGYTF
NA TRBJ1-5 TRBV30 NA 13 TGTGCCTGGAGTTCGTCAGGCGCTCAGCCCCAGCATTTT CAWSSSGAQPQHF
NA TRBJ2-7 TRBV14 few 14 TGTGCCAGCAGCCAAGACGTCAACTCCTACGAGCAGTACTTC CASSQDVNSYEQYF
TRBD2 TRBJ2-2 TRBV30 many 12 TGTGCCTGGAGACTAGCGGTCGGGGAGCTGTTTTTT CAWRLAVGELFF
TRBD1 TRBJ1-2 TRBV30 NA 13 TGTGCCTGGAGGGACAGGGGTCCCTATGGCTACACCTTC CAWRDRGPYGYTF
NA TRBJ1-5 TRBV3-2 NA 14 TGTGCCAGCAGCCAAGGGACAGGGGAACAGCCCCAGCATTTT CASSQGTGEQPQHF
NA TRBJ2-7 TRBV6-5 few 14 TGTGCCAGCAGTTACGGGTTGGTATCCTACGAGCAGTACTTC CASSYGLVSYEQYF
NA TRBJ2-2 TRBV20-1 many 15 TGCAGTGCTTACCCCGATCCAGGGAACACCGGGGAGCTGTTTTTT CSAYPDPGNTGELFF
TRBD2 TRBJ2-2 TRBV7-9 NA 16 TGTGCCAGCTGCTCTACGCTAGCGGCGAACACCGGGGAGCTGTTTTTT CASCSTLAANTGELFF
TRBD1 TRBJ1-1 TRBV7-2 NA 17 TGCGCCAGCAGCTCTCTCGGGGAGGGGGCGCTTCGGACTGAAGCTTTCTTT CASSSLGEGALRTEAFF
TRBD1 TRBJ1-2 TRBV25-1 NA 16 TGTGCCAGCGGTGCCGCCCCCACGGACAGGGGCTATGGCTACACCTTC CASGAAPTDRGYGYTF
TRBD1 TRBJ1-3 TRBV12-3/TRBV12-4 NA 16 TGTGCCAGCAACCCTCAGGGGGGAATCTCTGGAAACACCATATATTTT CASNPQGGISGNTIYF
NA TRBJ2-7 TRBV18 NA 14 TGTGCCAGCTCACCACCGGGGCACCCCTACGAGCAGTACTTC CASSPPGHPYEQYF
TRBD2 TRBJ2-1 TRBV2 many 14 TGTGCCAGCACCGTCCCGGGACTAGATAATGAGCAGTTCTTC CASTVPGLDNEQFF
NA TRBJ2-1 TRBV12-5 few 13 TGTGCTAGTGGTATGAGTGGAGGACCCGAGCAGTTCTTC CASGMSGGPEQFF
NA TRBJ2-3 TRBV14 many 14 TGTGCCAGCAGCCAGGACCGATTGAGAAATACGCAGTATTTT CASSQDRLRNTQYF